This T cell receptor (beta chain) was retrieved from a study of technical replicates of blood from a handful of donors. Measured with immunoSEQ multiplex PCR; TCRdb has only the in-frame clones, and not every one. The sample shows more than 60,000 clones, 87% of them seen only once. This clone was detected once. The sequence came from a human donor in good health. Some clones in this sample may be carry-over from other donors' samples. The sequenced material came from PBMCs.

CDR3 protein: CATSYESYEQYF. The CDR3 coding sequence is TGTGCCACCTCCTATGAGTCCTACGAGCAGTACTTC. This chain joins TRBV10-3 and TRBJ2-7, with unresolved D. The V end lost 10 bases, the J end lost 1 base, and 11 bases lay between the germline ends. CDR3 length: 12 residues. From germline, CDR1 is ENHRY and CDR2 SYGVKD.